These 30 T cell receptor beta chains were sequenced from one sample in a study of shared clonotypes between healthy human individuals. TCRdb's table, derived via immunoSEQ multiplex PCR, lists solely in-frame clones and lacks some. The sample contains around 1,100,000 clones, around 77% of which appear only once. Sequenced: memory CD4+ T cells from PBMCs. The sample's subset: CD45RA-negative fraction. All receptors derive from a man younger than 35 in good health. Some clones in this sample may be carry-over from other donors' samples.

The chain is built from TRBV27 and TRBJ2-7, with D possibly being TRBD1 (6 bases). Germline V gives CDR1 MNHEY, CDR2 SMNVEV (reference sequence). The V end lost 6 bases, the J end lost 2 bases, and 29 bases lay between the germline ends. The CDR3 is 19 amino acids. This CDR3 reads CASRHTQGTRDRSTYEQYF. The CDR3 DNA reads as TGTGCCAGCAGGCACACTCAGGGGACCCGGGACCGCTCGACCTACGAGCAGTACTTC.

This clone was found once. This chain joins TRBV5-1 and TRBJ2-5, with D possibly TRBD1 on 6 matching bases. The V end lost 4 bases, the J end lost 5 bases, and 18 bases lay between the germline ends. The CDR3 has 15 amino acids. Germline-derived CDR1 and CDR2 are SGHRS and YFSETQ. CDR3 sequence reads: CASSPPQGSGETQYF. CDR3 DNA sequence: TGCGCCAGCAGCCCTCCCCAGGGGAGCGGCGAGACCCAGTACTTC.

The chain links TRBV30 to TRBJ2-2; D is possibly TRBD1 (6 bases). Germline CDR1 reads GTSNPN; CDR2 reads SVGIG (reference sequence). The CDR3 sequence is 14 residues long. Between the trimmed V and J ends, which lost 2 bases and 5 bases, there was a span of 12 bases. CDR3 bases: TGTGCCTGGAGTTCGGACAGTAATACCGGGGAGCTGTTTTTT. This encodes CAWSSDSNTGELFF. Combining the CDR3 with reference TRBV30 and TRBJ2-2 gives the whole variable domain SQTIHQWPATLVQPVGSPLSLECTVEGTSNPNLYWYRQAAGRGLQLLFYSVGIGQISSEVPQNLSASRPQDRQFILSSKKLLLSDSGFYLCAWSSDSNTGELFFGEGSRLTVL.

The rearrangement joins TRBV4-2 to TRBJ1-4, with D uncertain. From germline, CDR1 is LGHNA and CDR2 YNFKEQ. The CDR3 spans 15 residues. Trimming took 0 bases from V and 5 from J, leaving 10 bases between them. DNA for the CDR3: TGTGCCAGCAGCCAAGAGGAGTCCGGGAATGAAAAACTGTTTTTT. It translates to CASSQEESGNEKLFF.

The gene calls are TRBV11-2 and TRBJ2-1; D call uncertain. With 1 base removed from V and 8 bases from J, the gap between germline ends came to 9 bases. Germline V lookup: CDR1 SGHAT, CDR2 FQNNGV. The CDR3 contains 13 residues. The CDR3 here is CASSLVPRHEQFF. CDR3 bases: TGTGCCAGCAGCTTAGTCCCCAGACATGAGCAGTTCTTC.

This chain uses TRBV11-2 with TRBJ2-1; no clear D gene. The CDR3 is 13 residues long. Germline CDR1 SGHAT, CDR2 FQNNGV. Trimming shortened V by 5 bases and J by 7 bases, and 12 bases separated the two germline ends. The CDR3 reads CASSRTDRNEQFF. CDR3 DNA: TGTGCCAGCAGCCGAACGGACCGGAATGAGCAGTTCTTC. Filled out from reference TRBV11-2 and TRBJ2-1, the complete variable domain reads EAGVAQSPRYKIIEKRQSVAFWCNPISGHATLYWYQQILGQGPKLLIQFQNNGVVDDSQLPKDRFSAERLKGVDSTLKIQPAKLEDSAVYLCASSRTDRNEQFFGPGTRLTVL.

This clone has just a few counts. V usage is TRBV4-1 and J usage is TRBJ2-5, with 7 nucleotides matching TRBD2. V dropped 5 bases and J dropped 1; count of bases not matched to a gene: 10. Germline V gene data show CDR1 as MGHRA and CDR2 as YSYEKL. This CDR3 region has 16 residues. CDR3 coding DNA: TGCGCCAGCAGCAAAGGACACTCGGGGGGCCAAGAGACCCAGTACTTC. Its translation is CASSKGHSGGQETQYF.

The rearrangement joins TRBV9 to TRBJ2-2; the D is unclear. The V gene lost 3 bases and the J gene lost 3 bases, with 3 bases spanning the gap. CDR1 is SGDLS and CDR2 is YYNGEE in the germline V gene. The length of the CDR3 is 12 residues. As DNA, the CDR3 is TGTGCCAGCAGCGGGGACACCGGGGAGCTGTTTTTT. Translating it yields CASSGDTGELFF. Full variable domain (rest looked up from reference TRBV9 and TRBJ2-2): DSGVTQTPKHLITATGQRVTLRCSPRSGDLSVYWYQQSLDQGLQFLIQYYNGEERAKGNILERFSAQQFPDLHSELNLSSLELGDSALYFCASSGDTGELFFGEGSRLTVL.

The rearrangement links TRBV28 to TRBJ1-1; 12 bases agree with TRBD1. V shed 4 bases, J shed 5 bases, and the junction held 5 bases outside the gene matches. The CDR3 is 15 amino acids. Germline V gene lookup returns CDR1 MDHEN and CDR2 SYDVKM. The CDR3 sequence is CASSYPGQGATEAFF. The CDR3 DNA reads as TGTGCCAGCAGTTACCCGGGACAGGGGGCAACTGAAGCTTTCTTT.

A word on this clone: Possible read error: a much larger clone is one base away. The chain has TRBV6-6 and TRBJ2-5, with TRBD1 matching over 7 bases. In germline, CDR1 is MNHNY, CDR2 SVGAGI (reference sequence). This CDR3 contains 14 residues. The ends lost 6 bases at V and 1 base at J; junction bases unmatched: 5. The CDR3 region is CASSPGTAQETQYF. CDR3 DNA: TGTGCCAGCAGCCCCGGGACAGCCCAAGAGACCCAGTACTTC.

This chain uses TRBV28 with TRBJ2-1; 10 bases match TRBD2. Germline V lookup: CDR1 MDHEN, CDR2 SYDVKM. CDR3 length: 16 residues. With 6 bases clipped from V and 2 bases from J, the junction kept 7 bases outside the gene matches. For the CDR3, the DNA is TGTGCCAGCAGCTGGGGTAGCGGGAGGCCCTACAATGAGCAGTTCTTC. It is translated as CASSWGSGRPYNEQFF.

As DNA, the CDR3 is TGCGCCAGCAGCCCCGGACCGGGACAGGGAAAGGAAAAACTGTTTTTT. Its translation: CASSPGPGQGKEKLFF. The chain couples TRBV5-1 to TRBJ1-4; 9 bases are a match to TRBD1. V dropped 4 bases and J dropped 8; count of bases not matched to a gene: 12. Germline V gene data show CDR1 as SGHRS and CDR2 as YFSETQ. The CDR3 sequence is 16 residues long.

V usage is TRBV19 and J usage is TRBJ1-5; no firm D call. V dropped 4 bases and J dropped 0 bases, with 7 bases sitting between them. This CDR3 is 14 amino acids long. Germline V gene data show CDR1 as LNHDA and CDR2 as SQIVND (reference sequence). CDR3 amino acids: CASSTDYSNQPQHF. Here the CDR3 DNA reads TGTGCCAGTAGTACAGATTATAGCAATCAGCCCCAGCATTTT.

The CDR3 is CASSLAWQLNTEAFF. For the CDR3, the DNA is TGTGCCAGCAGCTTAGCGTGGCAGCTGAACACTGAAGCTTTCTTT. V gene TRBV11-2 combines with J gene TRBJ1-1; D unclear. Trimming shortened V by 1 base and J by 0 bases, and 9 bases separated the two germline ends. Germline loops: CDR1 SGHAT, CDR2 FQNNGV. This CDR3 comprises 15 residues.

The V call is TRBV18, the J call TRBJ1-2; 7 bases are shared with TRBD1. The length of the CDR3 is 15 residues. V gave up 0 bases and J gave up 5 bases; unmatched junction bases: 6. The V gene's germline CDR1 is KGHSH and CDR2 LQKENI. The chain's CDR3 is CASSPPAATGYGYTF. The CDR3 nucleotides are TGTGCCAGCTCACCACCCGCGGCGACAGGGTATGGCTACACCTTC. Full variable domain (outside the CDR3, taken from reference TRBV18 and TRBJ1-2): NAGVMQNPRHLVRRRGQEARLRCSPMKGHSHVYWYRQLPEEGLKFMVYLQKENIIDESGMPKERFSAEFPKEGPSILRIQQVVRGDSAAYFCASSPPAATGYGYTFGSGTRLTVV.

The chain links TRBV5-1 to TRBJ2-1; 11 nucleotides align to TRBD2. The germline V gene encodes CDR1 SGHRS and CDR2 YFSETQ. The CDR3 has 15 residues. V shed 4 bases and J 6 bases; nucleotides not matched to a gene: 6. DNA for the CDR3: TGCGCCAGCAGCCTGGGACTAGCGGAAGCCAATGAGCAGTTCTTC. Residues: CASSLGLAEANEQFF.

This clone was found a few times. This chain uses TRBV28 with TRBJ1-5; 7 nucleotides match TRBD1. Germline CDR1 reads MDHEN; CDR2 reads SYDVKM. Trimming removed 6 bases from V and 5 bases from J; junction bases left unmatched: 10. CDR3 length: 15 residues. CDR3 bases: TGTGCCAGCAGATCCCAACAGGGGATAGATCAGCCCCAGCATTTT. It is translated as CASRSQQGIDQPQHF.

This chain uses TRBV7-2 with TRBJ2-2; D is ambiguous. This CDR3 is built from 14 residues. The V end lost 1 base, the J end lost 6 bases, and 9 bases lay between the germline ends. In germline, CDR1 is SGHTA, CDR2 FQGNSA. The CDR3 DNA sequence: TGTGCCAGCAGCTTAGGAGGTGTTCCCGGGGAGCTGTTTTTT. Translation gives CASSLGGVPGELFF.

The chain has TRBV7-2 and TRBJ1-1, with D unresolved. In germline, CDR1 is SGHTA, CDR2 FQGNSA. The V end lost 2 bases, the J end lost 0 bases, and 7 bases lay between the germline ends. The CDR3 is 14 residues long. This CDR3 reads CASSLQQMNTEAFF. DNA of the CDR3: TGTGCCAGCAGCTTACAGCAAATGAACACTGAAGCTTTCTTT. Based on the CDR3 plus reference TRBV7-2 and TRBJ1-1, the full variable domain is GAGVSQSPSNKVTEKGKDVELRCDPISGHTALYWYRQSLGQGLEFLIYFQGNSAPDKSGLPSDRFSAERTGGSVSTLTIQRTQQEDSAVYLCASSLQQMNTEAFFGQGTRLTVV.

V and J are TRBV7-2 and TRBJ2-2; 9 bases are a match to TRBD1. Looked up from germline, CDR1 is SGHTA and CDR2 is FQGNSA. With 6 bases clipped from V and 4 bases from J, the junction kept 12 bases outside the gene matches. The CDR3 contains 17 residues. The CDR3 DNA reads as TGTGCCAGCAGGGGCGGCGGAGGGACAGGGATCACCGGGGAGCTGTTTTTT. Amino acid sequence: CASRGGGGTGITGELFF. Filled out from reference TRBV7-2 and TRBJ2-2, the complete variable domain reads GAGVSQSPSNKVTEKGKDVELRCDPISGHTALYWYRQSLGQGLEFLIYFQGNSAPDKSGLPSDRFSAERTGGSVSTLTIQRTQQEDSAVYLCASRGGGGTGITGELFFGEGSRLTVL.

This clone was detected once. The chain uses TRBV11-2 and TRBJ2-7; D not resolved. The V end was cut by 1 base, the J end by 0 bases, with 10 bases between. The CDR3 is 15 amino acids. Germline V lookup: CDR1 SGHAT, CDR2 FQNNGV. This chain's CDR3 is CASSLVAESSYEQYF. The CDR3 bases are TGTGCCAGCAGCTTAGTGGCGGAGAGCTCCTACGAGCAGTACTTC.

The V and J genes are TRBV6-6 and TRBJ2-1; D may be TRBD1 (6 bases). Germline V gene data show CDR1 as MNHNY and CDR2 as SVGAGI (reference sequence). V gave up 7 bases and J gave up 0 bases, with 10 bases separating them. This CDR3 has 14 residues. CDR3 sequence reads: CASTLDSSYNEQFF. CDR3 sequence (DNA): TGTGCCAGCACCCTGGACAGCTCCTACAATGAGCAGTTCTTC.

As to this clone: It differs at one base from a far larger clone, so likely a read error. This sample also contains other DNA sequences that code for the same CDR3. The genes are TRBV4-3 and TRBJ2-5; weak D call: TRBD2 (6 bases). The V gene's germline CDR1 is LGHNA and CDR2 YSLEER. CDR3 length equals 17 residues. This CDR3 reads CASSQDPPMAGQETQYF. CDR3 coding DNA: TGCGCCAGTAGCCAAGACCCGCCCATGGCGGGGCAAGAGACCCAGTACTTC.

Details on this clone: Distinct nucleotide sequences in the sample also encode this CDR3. The chain has TRBV4-3 and TRBJ1-4; D unclear. The germline V and J ends were trimmed by 0 bases and 5 bases, with 10 bases remaining between them. Germline V CDR1 and CDR2: LGHNA, YSLEER. The CDR3 length is 15 residues. CDR3 bases: TGCGCCAGCAGCCAAGATAGGGCAGTAAATGAAAAACTGTTTTTT. Translation: CASSQDRAVNEKLFF.

The chain is built from TRBV27 and TRBJ2-2; 7 bases fit TRBD1. J gave up 3 bases and V 2 bases, and 3 bases lay outside the gene matches. Germline V gene lookup returns CDR1 MNHEY and CDR2 SMNVEV (reference sequence). This CDR3 is built from 15 residues. The CDR3 spells CASSLDRVDTGELFF. In DNA, the CDR3 is TGTGCCAGCAGTTTAGACAGGGTGGACACCGGGGAGCTGTTTTTT.

The V and J genes are TRBV28 and TRBJ2-7, with 10 nucleotides matching TRBD1. J gave up 8 bases and V 7 bases, and 8 bases lay outside the gene matches. This CDR3 is 13 amino acids long. From germline, CDR1 is MDHEN and CDR2 SYDVKM. The CDR3 loop is CASTRGQGTKQYF. The CDR3 DNA follows: TGTGCCAGCACACGGGGACAGGGGACGAAGCAGTACTTC.

The V and J genes are TRBV5-1 and TRBJ2-5, with 9 bases matching TRBD2. Trimming removed 3 bases from V and 1 base from J; junction bases left unmatched: 4. CDR3 length: 15 amino acids. CDR1 and CDR2 from the germline V gene are SGHRS and YFSETQ. CDR3 DNA sequence: TGCGCCAGCAGCTGGAGCGGGAGGTTCCAAGAGACCCAGTACTTC. This encodes CASSWSGRFQETQYF.

The count of this clone is one. The chain has TRBV30 and TRBJ2-1; 9 positions match TRBD2. The CDR3 is 16 residues long. Germline assignment: CDR1 GTSNPN and CDR2 SVGIG (reference sequence). V trimming: 1 base; J trimming: 10 bases; junction bases outside the gene matches: 14. CDR3 sequence reads: CAWSAKLGGRAREQFF. CDR3 coding DNA: TGTGCCTGGAGTGCTAAATTAGGCGGGAGGGCCAGAGAGCAGTTCTTC.

This clone is a singleton in its sample. This chain connects TRBV7-9 to TRBJ1-2, with TRBD1 identical over 7 bases. This CDR3 has 13 amino acids. Germline assignment: CDR1 SEHNR and CDR2 FQNEAQ (reference sequence). V trimming: 5 bases; J trimming: 8 bases; junction bases outside the gene matches: 8. The CDR3 is CASSPDRLGGYTF. In nucleotides, the CDR3 is TGTGCCAGCAGCCCGGACAGGTTGGGGGGCTACACCTTC.

The chain couples TRBV28 to TRBJ1-4, with D possibly TRBD1 on 6 matching bases. The CDR3 contains 15 residues. V was trimmed by 0 bases and J by 8 bases, leaving 13 bases between them. Germline V gives CDR1 MDHEN, CDR2 SYDVKM. The CDR3: CASSLWGRGGEKLFF. The CDR3 DNA reads TGTGCCAGCAGTTTATGGGGCAGGGGCGGCGAAAAACTGTTTTTT.